The text below deals with one TCR beta chain. PCR was performed a second time for about 7 to 12 cycles using a sample-barcoded 5' primer and a J-beta primer mix. Through a template-switch adaptor with 12 random nucleotides, each cDNA molecule received a tag. TCRdb passed the 5' RACE reads through MiXCR, listing each CDR3 protein once. The profile shows about 1,500,000 distinct CDR3 sequences, around two fifths of them singletons. The data were taken from a study of blood T cells in healthy people across ages. The study recruited healthy Caucasian donors from Russia who were aged about 6 to 90. The clonotype originates from a young woman in good health. What was sequenced was blood.

CDR3 nucleotide sequence: TGTGCCAGCAGTTTACTCAAGAACTATGGCTACACCTTC. Amino acid sequence: CASSLLKNYGYTF. V gene TRBV28 combines with J gene TRBJ1-2; no clear D. Trimming removed 2 bases at V and 2 bases at J, with 6 bases between. The CDR3 is made up of 13 amino acids. Per germline, CDR1 MDHEN and CDR2 SYDVKM.